These T cell receptor beta chains were read from a single sample in a study of beta chain features in type 1 diabetes. Some clones are missing from TCRdb's copy, which holds only in-frame ones; the method was immunoSEQ multiplex PCR. Here the sample spans about 150,000 clones, just over 9% being singletons. The material sequenced was central memory CD4+ T cells from blood. Receptor source: a woman under 30 in good health. The CDR3 runs from the conserved cysteine through the conserved F or W. Each record gives: clone size, D gene, V gene, J gene, CDR3 protein, CDR3 DNA. The D gene is left open where the match is weak. Part of the rows lack a size; the others show once, few, many or a class for expanded clones.

few	-	TRBV19	TRBJ2-6	CASSFRGANVLTF	TGTGCCAGTAGCTTCCGGGGGGCCAACGTCCTGACTTTC
-	-	TRBV25-1	TRBJ2-3	CASSDSSGTDTQYF	TGTGCCAGCAGTGATTCCTCGGGGACAGATACGCAGTATTTT
many	-	TRBV7-2	TRBJ2-3	CASSFLRDTQYF	TGTGCCAGCAGCTTCCTCCGAGATACGCAGTATTTT
few	TRBD2	TRBV5-1	TRBJ2-7	CASSLGLAGGQNEQYF	TGCGCCAGCAGCTTGGGTCTAGCGGGAGGTCAAAACGAGCAGTACTTC
few	-	TRBV23-1	TRBJ2-1	CASSQVRAPGGCNEQFF	TGCGCCAGCAGTCAGGTCCGGGCCCCGGGCGGGTGCAATGAGCAGTTCTTC
-	-	TRBV2	TRBJ2-7	CASSETAYEQYF	TGTGCCAGCAGTGAAACAGCCTACGAGCAGTACTTC
-	TRBD2	TRBV9	TRBJ2-1	CASSVAPSGGASEQFF	TGTGCCAGCAGCGTAGCTCCGAGCGGGGGGGCCAGTGAGCAGTTCTTC
few	-	TRBV6-1	TRBJ2-7	CASSEEGAGEQYF	TGTGCCAGCAGTGAAGAAGGTGCGGGCGAGCAGTACTTC
-	TRBD2	TRBV11-2	TRBJ2-1	CASSLVAGGPLEQFF	TGTGCCAGCAGCTTAGTAGCGGGAGGGCCTCTTGAGCAGTTCTTC
-	TRBD2	TRBV9	TRBJ2-7	CASSVGSATGTSGRIRAYEQYF	TGTGCCAGCAGCGTAGGGTCCGCGACCGGGACTAGCGGGAGGATTCGCGCCTACGAGCAGTACTTC
few	TRBD2	TRBV7-2	TRBJ2-1	CASSTTTSGGYNEQFF	TGTGCCAGCAGCACCACGACTAGCGGGGGCTACAATGAGCAGTTCTTC
-	TRBD2	TRBV7-2	TRBJ2-7	CASSLDGGGSYEQYF	TGTGCCAGCAGCTTAGATGGGGGAGGGTCCTACGAGCAGTACTTC
few	-	TRBV5-4	TRBJ2-7	CASSRDSYEQYF	TGTGCCAGCAGCCGGGACTCCTACGAGCAGTACTTC
once	TRBD1	TRBV19	TRBJ2-7	CASSSDRALSYEQYF	TGTGCCAGTAGTAGCGACAGGGCCCTCTCCTACGAGCAGTACTTC
-	TRBD1	TRBV2	TRBJ2-1	CASYLGGQGDNEQFF	TGTGCCAGCTATCTAGGTGGACAGGGGGACAATGAGCAGTTCTTC
-	TRBD1	TRBV5-1	TRBJ2-7	CASSLGQGGEQYF	TGCGCCAGCAGCCTCGGACAGGGCGGCGAGCAGTACTTC
few	-	TRBV7-9	TRBJ2-5	CASSSGETQYF	TGTGCCAGCAGCTCAGGAGAGACCCAGTACTTC
few	-	TRBV27	TRBJ1-4	CASSPRRELLRGLFF	TGTGCCAGCAGTCCCCGGAGGGAGCTACTTCGGGGGCTGTTTTTT
few	-	TRBV2	TRBJ2-5	CASMPLGFGSGETQYF	TGTGCCAGCATGCCGTTGGGATTCGGGAGCGGGGAGACCCAGTACTTC
few	TRBD1	TRBV29-1	TRBJ2-5	CSAVRTGRETQYF	TGCAGCGCCGTACGGACAGGGCGGGAGACCCAGTACTTC
many	-	TRBV18	TRBJ1-2	CASSPPEASYGYTF	TGTGCCAGCTCACCGCCGGAGGCCTCCTATGGCTACACCTTC
few	-	TRBV6-6	TRBJ2-2	CASSPTGTNTGELFF	TGTGCCAGCTCCCCAACAGGGACGAACACCGGGGAGCTGTTTTTT
-	TRBD2	TRBV9	TRBJ2-1	CASSGAGTSYNEQFF	TGTGCCAGCAGCGGGGCCGGGACTAGTTACAATGAGCAGTTCTTC
few	-	TRBV4-2	TRBJ1-4	CASSQDAGVEKLFF	TGTGCCAGCAGCCAAGACGCCGGGGTTGAAAAACTGTTTTTT
-	TRBD1	TRBV5-8	TRBJ2-2	CASSLKTGDTGELFF	TGTGCCAGCAGTCTTAAGACAGGGGACACCGGGGAGCTGTTTTTT
-	-	TRBV4-2	TRBJ2-1	CASSQGEGVAPMKQFF	TGTGCCAGCAGCCAAGGGGAAGGGGTCGCACCAATGAAGCAGTTCTTC
few	-	TRBV2	TRBJ1-1	CASLPSGVQYTEAFF	TGTGCCAGCCTACCTTCAGGGGTACAGTACACTGAAGCTTTCTTT
few	TRBD2	TRBV4-1	TRBJ2-5	CASSQASGGAGETQYF	TGCGCCAGCAGCCAGGCTAGCGGGGGGGCCGGGGAGACCCAGTACTTC
-	TRBD1	TRBV6-6	TRBJ2-2	CASSDRDTGELFF	TGTGCCAGCAGTGACAGGGACACCGGGGAGCTGTTTTTT
-	-	TRBV29-1	TRBJ1-2	CSVEEVGYGYTF	TGCAGCGTTGAGGAGGTCGGCTATGGCTACACCTTC
-	-	TRBV18	TRBJ1-2	CASSPISGAAGYTF	TGTGCCAGCTCACCAATATCAGGGGCTGCTGGCTACACCTTC
-	-	TRBV7-2	TRBJ1-2	CASSSARTDYGYTF	TGTGCCAGCAGTTCGGCCCGGACAGACTATGGCTACACCTTC
-	TRBD1	TRBV5-1	TRBJ1-1	CASSFGTGERNTEAFF	TGCGCCAGCAGCTTTGGGACAGGGGAGAGAAACACTGAAGCTTTCTTT
few	-	TRBV6-6	TRBJ1-4	CASKPSGGGREKLFF	TGTGCCAGCAAACCTTCCGGGGGTGGAAGAGAAAAACTGTTTTTT